This entry describes one TCR beta chain. Indicated time point: blood at routine non-recurrence follow-up after resection. Whole RNA, isolated from tumor, nontumor lung or frozen PBMC, was sequenced without prior sorting. TCRdb used MiXCR to reprocess the 5' RACE reads, holding one entry per CDR3 protein. Seen here are around 120,000 distinct CDR3 sequences, roughly an eighth observed once, and the top ten hold roughly 17%. The entry originates in a study of spatial heterogeneity in lung cancer. As for the study in general: As counted in raw reads, each unique TCR and UMI combination appeared more than ten times on average.

The CDR3 spans 14 residues. V dropped 3 bases and J dropped 6; count of bases not matched to a gene: 8. Germline CDR1 reads SGHRS; CDR2 reads YFSETQ. Sequencing was performed on PBMCs, taken at follow-up. The chain links TRBV5-1 to TRBJ1-2; 7 nucleotides match TRBD1. The receptor was derived from a male donor with early-stage non-small cell lung cancer. CDR3: CASSSRQGRDGYTF. Written as DNA, the CDR3 is TGCGCCAGCAGCTCCCGACAGGGAAGGGATGGCTACACCTTC.